A single sample is the source of the 6 T cell receptor beta chains below, sequenced in a study of blood T cell repertoires in COVID-19. Produced via immunoSEQ multiplex PCR; TCRdb's table is partial and in-frame only. In the table there are a few hundred thousand clones, approximately 86% of which are singletons. The source material was peripheral blood. These receptors all come from a man in his late teens or twenties with active or convalescent COVID-19.

The sample holds one count of this clone. The chain recombines TRBV5-1 with TRBJ2-5, with D possibly TRBD1 on 5 matching bases. V lost 0 bases and J lost 1, with 10 bases in between. The CDR3 loop spans 15 amino acids. Germline values: CDR1 SGHRS, CDR2 YFSETQ. In DNA, the CDR3 is TGCGCCAGCAGCTTGGAGGGCAGGGTCCAAGAGACCCAGTACTTC. Its protein is CASSLEGRVQETQYF.

The chain is built from TRBV5-4 and TRBJ2-3; D is possibly TRBD2 (7 bases). V dropped 4 bases and J dropped 2 bases, with 14 bases sitting between them. Looked up from germline, CDR1 is SGHNT and CDR2 is YYREEE (reference sequence). The CDR3 runs to 15 residues. The CDR3 sequence: CASSEGGGYTDTQYF. The CDR3 nucleotides read TGTGCCAGCAGCGAAGGGGGGGGCTACACAGATACGCAGTATTTT.

V usage is TRBV27 and J usage is TRBJ2-5, with no clear D. Per the germline V gene, CDR1 is MNHEY and CDR2 is SMNVEV (reference sequence). V was trimmed by 6 bases and J by 4 bases, leaving 15 bases between them. This CDR3 spans 14 amino acids. The CDR3 here is CASRDAASLETQYF. The CDR3 nucleotides read TGTGCCAGCAGGGATGCTGCTAGTTTAGAGACCCAGTACTTC.

The V gene is TRBV19, the J gene TRBJ1-2; no clear D gene. The germline CDR1 and CDR2 sequences are LNHDA and SQIVND (reference sequence). Trimming removed 5 bases at V and 6 bases at J, with 13 bases between. The CDR3 extends over 13 amino acids. CDR3 in amino acids: CASSPRTRDGYTF. As DNA, the CDR3 is TGTGCCAGTAGTCCAAGAACGAGGGATGGCTACACCTTC.

This clone was detected ten times or more. The V and J genes are TRBV6-1 and TRBJ1-1; D unresolved. Germline V lookup: CDR1 MNHNS, CDR2 SASEGT. Trimming cost V 3 bases and J 8 bases, with 13 bases left between them. This CDR3 spans 13 amino acids. CDR3 protein: CASSDRTAPEAFF. CDR3 bases: TGTGCCAGCAGTGATAGAACAGCCCCAGAAGCTTTCTTT.

The chain is built from TRBV25-1 and TRBJ1-6; the D gene is possibly TRBD1 (5 bases). CDR3 length equals 15 residues. The germline CDR1 and CDR2 sequences are MGHDK and SYGVNS. V shed 1 base and J shed 8 bases, with 12 bases lying between them. The CDR3 DNA follows: TGTGCCAGCAGTGAATGGGACTCACCGCATTCACCCCTCCACTTT. This codes for CASSEWDSPHSPLHF.